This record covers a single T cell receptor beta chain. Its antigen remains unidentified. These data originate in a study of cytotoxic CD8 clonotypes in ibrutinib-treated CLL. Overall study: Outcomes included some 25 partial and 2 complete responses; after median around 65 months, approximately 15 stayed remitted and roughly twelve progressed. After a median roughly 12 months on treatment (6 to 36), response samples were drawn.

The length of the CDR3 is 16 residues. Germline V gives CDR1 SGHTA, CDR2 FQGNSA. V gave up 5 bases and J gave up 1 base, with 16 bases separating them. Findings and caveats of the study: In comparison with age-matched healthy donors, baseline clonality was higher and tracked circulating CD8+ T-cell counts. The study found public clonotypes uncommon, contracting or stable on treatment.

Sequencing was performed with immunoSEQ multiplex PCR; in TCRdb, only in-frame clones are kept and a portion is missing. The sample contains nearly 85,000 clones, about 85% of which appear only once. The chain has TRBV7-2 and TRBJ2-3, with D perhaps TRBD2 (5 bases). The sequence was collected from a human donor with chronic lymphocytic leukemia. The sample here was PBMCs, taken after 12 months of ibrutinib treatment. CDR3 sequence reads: CASSPGPHGGTDTQYF. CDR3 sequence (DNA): TGTGCCAGCAGCCCAGGACCTCACGGGGGCACAGATACGCAGTATTTT. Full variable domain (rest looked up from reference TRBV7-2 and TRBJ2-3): GAGVSQSPSNKVTEKGKDVELRCDPISGHTALYWYRQSLGQGLEFLIYFQGNSAPDKSGLPSDRFSAERTGGSVSTLTIQRTQQEDSAVYLCASSPGPHGGTDTQYFGPGTRLTVL.